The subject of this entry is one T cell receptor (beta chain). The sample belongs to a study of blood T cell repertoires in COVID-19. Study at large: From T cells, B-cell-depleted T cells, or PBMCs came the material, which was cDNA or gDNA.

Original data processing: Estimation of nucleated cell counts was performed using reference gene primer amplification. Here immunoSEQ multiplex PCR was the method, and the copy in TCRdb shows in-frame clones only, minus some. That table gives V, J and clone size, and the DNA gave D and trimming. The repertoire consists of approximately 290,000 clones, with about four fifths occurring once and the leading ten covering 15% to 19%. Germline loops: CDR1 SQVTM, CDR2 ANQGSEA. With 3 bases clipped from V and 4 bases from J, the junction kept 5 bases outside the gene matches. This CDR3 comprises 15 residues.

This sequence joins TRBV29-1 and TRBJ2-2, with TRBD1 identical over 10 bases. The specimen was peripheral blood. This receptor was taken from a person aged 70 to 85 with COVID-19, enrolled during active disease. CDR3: CSVEGTGAGTGELFF. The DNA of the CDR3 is TGCAGCGTTGAGGGGACAGGGGCGGGCACCGGGGAGCTGTTTTTT.